This section outlines one T cell receptor beta chain sequence together with its context. Its specific antigen is unknown. No base-level quality is on record; no much larger clone is a single base apart. The trial excluded patients who had a history of autoimmune disease or were on systemic immunosuppression. Peripheral blood for TCR sequencing was collected from all dose cohorts at baseline, on cycle 4 day 1, and on cycle 7 day 1. The samples were drawn from a first-in-human, open-label, multicenter phase I dose-escalation trial of ivuxolimab. The trial enrolled adults with locally advanced or metastatic head and neck squamous cell, hepatocellular, melanoma or renal cell carcinoma. Before TCR sequencing, CD4+ T cells and CD8+ T cells from peripheral blood were sorted into separate populations. The germline V gene (reference sequence) sets CDR1 to LNHDA and CDR2 to SQIVND. The cysteine opens and the phenylalanine closes a CDR3 of 18 amino acids. Only the CDR3 DNA is retained, 54 bases long and in frame from the first base. At the junction V is shortened by 5 bases and J by 3 bases; bases outside the gene matches: 9.

For sequencing of the TCRbeta CDR3 region, genomic DNA was extracted from the sorted cells. The immunoSEQ Assay was used for sequencing of TCRbeta CDR3 regions. TCRdb took over this immuneACCESS table, retaining in-frame rearrangements with V and J assigned. Such tables are incomplete; in checked studies, under half of the missing clones stem from an unresolved V gene, and the remainder is unexplained. Recorded for this sample are approximately 10,000 clones; 70% to 80% of them occurred a single time. Jointly, the top ten make up approximately 21% of the sample. This sample stems from a study of OX40 agonist ivuxolimab in advanced cancers. Notes on the research overall: Ivuxolimab, which targeted the costimulatory receptor OX40 (CD134), was an agonistic, fully human IgG2 monoclonal antibody. Intravenous ivuxolimab was administered to patients every 2 weeks at six dose levels: 0.01, 0.1, 0.3, 1.5, 3 and 10 mg/kg. Among the roughly 52 dose-escalation patients, some 20 had hepatocellular carcinoma, 15 or so melanoma, 9 renal cell carcinoma and 9 head and neck cancer. The dose-escalation cohort was about 87% male with a mean age of 60 years, ranging from roughly 20 to 80. Patients were allowed to have had prior anti-PD-1, anti-PD-L1 or anti-CTLA-4 therapy, and more than 30% of the dose-escalation patients had previously received checkpoint inhibitors. Partial responses occurred in three dose-escalation patients, of whom one had hepatocellular carcinoma and two had cutaneous melanoma. The point of sequencing TCRbeta in the periphery was to test whether ivuxolimab changed TCR sequence diversity and drove clonal T-cell expansion. The paper reports the monotherapy dose-escalation portion (N of about 54 patients) of the phase I ivuxolimab trial. General findings and caveats noted by the study authors: At doses from 0.1 to 3.0 mg/kg, clonal expansion was seen in both CD4+ and CD8+ blood T cells between baseline and week 6. Antigen specificity was not determined for the clonally expanded peripheral T cells. After ivuxolimab, CD8+ T cells had more expanded clones than CD4+ T cells on average. Low levels of normalized T-cell clonal expansion were also shown by some nonresponding patients. In the 0.1-3.0 mg/kg groups, partial responders were among the patients with the lowest normalized peripheral clonal expansion, particularly in CD8+ T cells.

The receptor chain draws on TRBV19 and TRBJ2-1, and 14 junction bases match TRBD2. The sequence was collected from an adult with an advanced solid tumor such as melanoma, head and neck, liver or kidney cancer. The sample consisted of CD4+ or CD8+ T cells sorted from blood, taken in a trial of the OX40 agonist ivuxolimab. This receptor carries the CDR3 CASSPPGLAGVFYNEQFF. The DNA sequence is TGTGCCAGTAGTCCCCCGGGACTAGCGGGGGTATTCTACAATGAGCAGTTCTTC.